The 13 T cell receptor beta chains presented below share a single source sample, sequenced in a study of blood T cell repertoires in COVID-19. Sequenced by immunoSEQ multiplex PCR; TCRdb stores in-frame clones only, minus some. The table has 200,000 to 250,000 clones, about 87% seen once. The sequenced sample was PBMCs or T cells enriched from blood (not recorded which). The receptors come from a woman aged 25 to 39 who had recovered from COVID-19.

Here the CDR3 reads CAISESSSGGANTGELFF. In DNA form, the CDR3 reads TGTGCCATCAGTGAGTCTTCTAGCGGGGGGGCGAACACCGGGGAGCTGTTTTTT. This chain joins TRBV10-3 and TRBJ2-2, with TRBD2 matching over 12 bases. The CDR3 loop spans 18 amino acids. In germline, CDR1 is ENHRY, CDR2 SYGVKD. V shed 0 bases, J shed 0 bases, and the junction held 2 bases outside the gene matches.

This clone has only one observation. The chain carries TRBV4-3 and TRBJ1-2; a possible D gene is TRBD1 (5 bases). V was cut by 2 bases and J by 5 bases, with 18 bases left in between. The CDR3 loop spans 16 amino acids. Germline V gives CDR1 LGHNA, CDR2 YSLEER. CDR3 sequence reads: CASSQSSGGSAYGYTF. The DNA of the CDR3 is TGCGCCAGCAGCCAATCGTCGGGGGGATCTGCTTATGGCTACACCTTC.

The chain carries TRBV9 and TRBJ1-4; D is unresolved. Germline CDR1 reads SGDLS; CDR2 reads YYNGEE. CDR3 length equals 15 residues. V was cut by 4 bases and J by 3 bases, with 13 bases left in between. The chain's CDR3 is CASSPEGAPNEKLFF. CDR3 DNA sequence: TGTGCCAGCAGCCCGGAGGGCGCGCCTAATGAAAAACTGTTTTTT.

This sequence joins TRBV12-5 and TRBJ2-3, with a weak D call TRBD1 (5 bases). Germline V lookup: CDR1 LGHNT, CDR2 FRNRAP. The length of the CDR3 is 14 residues. V was shortened by 1 base and J by 8 bases, with 13 bases between the two germline ends. The CDR3 coding sequence is TGTGCTAGTGGTTTGGGACAGATCCCGTTTACGCAGTATTTT. Translated, it gives CASGLGQIPFTQYF.

V is TRBV9 and J is TRBJ1-2; weak D call: TRBD1 (6 bases). Germline-derived CDR1 and CDR2 are SGDLS and YYNGEE. The V end lost 0 bases, the J end lost 4 bases, and 10 bases lay between the germline ends. The CDR3 has 14 amino acids. The CDR3 region is CASSVGLGGYGYTF. CDR3 in DNA: TGTGCCAGCAGCGTAGGCCTAGGGGGCTATGGCTACACCTTC.

V usage is TRBV5-1 and J usage is TRBJ1-1, with D maybe TRBD1 (6 bases). Per germline, CDR1 SGHRS and CDR2 YFSETQ. V lost 2 bases, J lost 0 bases, and 11 bases lay in between. This CDR3 is 15 amino acids long. The CDR3 sequence: CASSFLQGLNTEAFF. CDR3 DNA sequence: TGCGCCAGCAGCTTCTTACAGGGTTTGAACACTGAAGCTTTCTTT.

This clone is a singleton in its sample. The chain uses TRBV6-5 and TRBJ2-7; 7 nucleotides align to TRBD1. The CDR3 has 15 residues. Germline V gene data show CDR1 as MNHEY and CDR2 as SVGAGI. Losses at the gene ends were 2 bases for V and 5 bases for J; bases not matched to a gene: 9. CDR3 sequence (DNA): TGTGCCAGCAGTTACGGCACCGGGACAGTTAACGAGCAGTACTTC. This gives the protein CASSYGTGTVNEQYF.

The genes are TRBV2 and TRBJ2-7, with a tentative D call TRBD1 (6 bases). The CDR3 is made up of 14 amino acids. V lost 6 bases and J 0 bases, leaving 12 bases between the germline ends. Per the germline V gene, CDR1 is SNHLY and CDR2 is FYNNEI. The CDR3 loop reads CASSGQSPSYEQYF. The CDR3 DNA reads TGTGCCAGCAGCGGACAGAGTCCCTCCTACGAGCAGTACTTC.

This clone was detected once. The chain is built from TRBV3-1 (or the pseudogene TRBV3-2) and TRBJ2-3; D gene ambiguous. The germline gives CDR1 LGHDT, CDR2 YNNKEL (reference sequence). CDR3 size: 16 residues. V was clipped by 0 bases and J by 0 bases, with 10 bases between them. This CDR3 is CASSQEAGQSTDTQYF. The CDR3 bases are TGTGCCAGCAGCCAAGAGGCAGGCCAAAGCACAGATACGCAGTATTTT.

The gene calls are TRBV7-3 and TRBJ1-2; TRBD1 might be the D (5 bases). The V and J ends lost 1 base and 7 bases respectively, with 16 bases between them. Germline V gene sequence: CDR1 SGHTA, CDR2 FQGTGA. This CDR3 has 15 amino acids. CDR3 nucleotide sequence: TGTGCCAGCAGCTTAATGGGAGGGCAGGGAGCTGGCTACACCTTC. It is translated as CASSLMGGQGAGYTF.

The chain uses TRBV4-1 and TRBJ1-4, with D possibly being TRBD1 (6 bases). In germline, CDR1 is MGHRA, CDR2 YSYEKL. This CDR3 comprises 16 residues. Trimming removed 1 base at V and 8 bases at J, with 17 bases between. Written as DNA, the CDR3 is TGCGCCAGCAGCCAAGCCAGCAGGGGATTGGGGGAAAAACTGTTTTTT. Translation: CASSQASRGLGEKLFF.

The rearrangement joins TRBV28 to TRBJ1-1; D call uncertain. Trimming removed 1 base from V and 1 base from J, with 7 bases in between. Germline CDR1 is MDHEN and CDR2 is SYDVKM. The CDR3 loop spans 14 amino acids. CDR3 loop: CASSLFSRNTEAFF. The CDR3, as DNA: TGTGCCAGCAGTTTATTTTCCAGGAACACTGAAGCTTTCTTT.

This clone turned up a few times. The V gene is TRBV27, the J gene TRBJ2-7, with TRBD1 matching over 7 bases. The J segment lost 2 bases and the V segment lost 6 bases, leaving 7 bases of the junction unmatched. Germline loops: CDR1 MNHEY, CDR2 SMNVEV (reference sequence). The CDR3 loop spans 14 amino acids. CDR3 protein: CASSPRTGTYEQYF. CDR3 DNA: TGTGCCAGCAGCCCGAGGACAGGAACCTACGAGCAGTACTTC.